This T cell receptor beta chain was identified during a study of a mutant IDH1 vaccine in newly diagnosed glioma. For the study at large: Treated individuals were about 62% male and roughly 40% female, averaging about 41 years of age. The earlier regimen, radiotherapy, temozolomide, or both, was most often both.

The CDR3 consists of 14 residues. Germline V lookup: CDR1 LNHDA, CDR2 SQIVND (reference sequence). V was trimmed by 4 bases and J by 4 bases, leaving 11 bases between them. Turning to this clone: Antigen: not known.

Regarding time point: week 11, during vaccination. Doses of 300 ug of mutant IDH1 20-mer peptide were given with topical imiquimod. Sequenced by immunoSEQ multiplex PCR; TCRdb stores in-frame clones only, minus some. The data hold fewer than 75,000 clones, with approximately 84% observed a single time. The chain uses TRBV19 and TRBJ1-5; D remains ambiguous. Sequencing was performed on PBMCs, taken from a glioma patient whose treatment included an IDH1 peptide vaccine. The TCR sequence derives from a woman aged 45-65 years with glioma. The CDR3 reads CASSRERRNQPQHF. The CDR3 DNA reads as TGTGCCAGTAGTAGGGAACGGCGGAATCAGCCCCAGCATTTT.